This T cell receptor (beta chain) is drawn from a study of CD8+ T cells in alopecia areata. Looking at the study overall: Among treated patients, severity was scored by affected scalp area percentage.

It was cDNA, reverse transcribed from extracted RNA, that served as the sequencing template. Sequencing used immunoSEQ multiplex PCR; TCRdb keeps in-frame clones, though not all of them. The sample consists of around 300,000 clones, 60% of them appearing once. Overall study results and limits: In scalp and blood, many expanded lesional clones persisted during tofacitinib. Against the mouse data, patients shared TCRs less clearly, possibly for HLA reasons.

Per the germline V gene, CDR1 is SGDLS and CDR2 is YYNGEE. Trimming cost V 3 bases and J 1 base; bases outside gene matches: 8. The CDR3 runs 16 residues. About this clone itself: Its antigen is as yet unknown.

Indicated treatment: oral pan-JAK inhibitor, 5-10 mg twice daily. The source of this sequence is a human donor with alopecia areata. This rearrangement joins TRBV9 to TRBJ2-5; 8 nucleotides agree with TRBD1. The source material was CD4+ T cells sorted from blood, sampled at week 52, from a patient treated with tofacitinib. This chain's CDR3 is CASSDYVGTGQETQYF. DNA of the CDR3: TGTGCCAGCAGCGACTACGTAGGGACAGGCCAAGAGACCCAGTACTTC.